This T cell receptor beta chain was captured by sequencing in a study of blood T cell repertoires in COVID-19. Assay: immunoSEQ multiplex PCR; the TCRdb copy retains only in-frame clones and omits some. The data hold fewer than 250,000 clones, with 65% to 85% observed a single time. This clone was seen more than once but under ten times. The source material was peripheral blood. This sequence originates from a human donor in a cohort sampled during active COVID-19.

Written as DNA, the CDR3 is TGTGCCAGCAGTTTCGTAGGGGGCTATAATTCACCCCTCCACTTT. Protein: CASSFVGGYNSPLHF. The chain is built from TRBV28 and TRBJ1-6; D may be TRBD1 (6 bases). The CDR3 spans 15 residues. Germline CDR1 and CDR2: MDHEN and SYDVKM. The V gene lost 3 bases and the J gene lost 3 bases, with 9 bases spanning the gap.